These 25 T cell receptor beta chains were all obtained from the same sample, sequenced in a study of blood T cells in healthy people across ages (dated by TCRdb to between 2014 and 2017). The protocol used for the library was 5' RACE. The reads were generated on an Illumina HiSeq 2500. The second PCR ran for about 7 to 11 cycles and used a J-beta primer mix along with a sample-barcoded 5' primer. TCRdb redid the processing of the public reads, applying fastp at Q25 and MiXCR, and retained in-frame beta chains. Entries that share a CDR3 protein sequence are merged under the most common genes and DNA. In this sample the table shows fewer than 950,000 distinct CDR3 sequences, less than 70% of which occur a single time. The ten largest clones take up approximately 40% of the sample. The sequenced sample consisted of blood. These receptor sequences come from a man of 80 years or more in good health.

The chain employs TRBV11-2 and TRBJ2-7; 9 bases are a match to TRBD2. Trimming took 4 bases from V and 1 from J; bases not matched to a gene: 8. CDR1 is SGHAT and CDR2 is FQNNGV in the germline V gene. The CDR3 is 16 amino acids. The CDR3 sequence: CASSSSSGIKSYEQYF. CDR3 coding DNA: TGTGCCAGCAGCTCCTCTAGCGGGATAAAGTCCTACGAGCAGTACTTC.

The chain employs TRBV2 and TRBJ2-5; D is possibly TRBD2 (5 bases). With the DNA end fitting TRBJ2-7 better, the J assignment may be wrong. CDR3 length: 13 residues. Germline-derived CDR1 and CDR2 are SNHLY and FYNNEI. The chain's CDR3 is CASSLEVTYEQYF. For the CDR3, the DNA is TGTGCCAGCAGCCTGGAGGTCACCTACGAGCAGTACTTC.

This clonotype was found a few times. This chain uses TRBV7-2 with TRBJ2-4; D may be TRBD1 (8 bases). The end of the DNA fits TRBJ2-5 better, so the J call may be wrong. Per germline, CDR1 SGHTA and CDR2 FQGNSA. The CDR3 totals 13 residues. CDR3 protein: CASSSQGGETQYF. The DNA for the CDR3 is TGTGCCAGCAGCTCACAGGGGGGGGAGACCCAGTACTTC.

The chain employs TRBV12-3 or TRBV12-4 and TRBJ2-7; 8 bases map to TRBD2. The V and J ends lost 5 bases and 3 bases, in that order; junction bases with no gene match: 9. This CDR3 has 15 amino acids. This CDR3 is CASSPRGAGGYEQYF. For the CDR3, the DNA is TGTGCCAGCAGTCCCCGTGGGGCGGGAGGCTACGAGCAGTACTTC.

The gene calls are TRBV12-3 or TRBV12-4 and TRBJ2-4; no firm D call. V was trimmed by 3 bases and J by 0 bases, leaving 18 bases between them. The CDR3 consists of 18 residues. The CDR3 region has the DNA TGTGCCAGCAGTTTTCGTCCCCGACTGATGATAGCCAAAAACATTCAGTACTTC. Protein: CASSFRPRLMIAKNIQYF.

A single count supports this clonotype. This chain links TRBV2 with TRBJ2-1; 9 bases match TRBD2. V lost 6 bases and J lost 6; bases outside the gene matches: 6. The CDR3 contains 14 residues. Germline CDR1 SNHLY, CDR2 FYNNEI. This CDR3 is CASRVSSGTNEQFF. The CDR3 DNA follows: TGTGCCAGCAGGGTATCTAGCGGGACCAATGAGCAGTTCTTC.

There are a few counts of this clonotype. The rearrangement joins TRBV2 to TRBJ2-1; D is perhaps TRBD2 (5 bases). Germline assignment: CDR1 SNHLY and CDR2 FYNNEI. Trimming took 7 bases from V and 8 from J, leaving 15 bases between them. The CDR3 contains 13 residues. In DNA form, the CDR3 reads TGTGCCAGCAACATCCGCGGGTATCATGAGCAGTTCTTC. Its protein product is CASNIRGYHEQFF.

The CDR3 nucleotides read TGTGCCAGCAGCGCCAGGACGGCTAGCGGGAGAACCGGGGAGCTGTTTTTT. This translates into CASSARTASGRTGELFF. This chain joins TRBV7-8 and TRBJ2-2; 10 bases match TRBD2. CDR1 and CDR2 (germline): SGHVS, FQNEAQ. This CDR3 comprises 17 residues. The junction had 11 bases not matched to a gene; V was cut back by 5 bases and J by 5 bases.

This clonotype was counted a few times. The chain recombines TRBV20-1 with TRBJ1-6, with D possibly being TRBD1 (5 bases). This CDR3 is 13 amino acids long. The V gene's germline CDR1 is DFQATT and CDR2 SNEGSKA (reference sequence). Trimming removed 0 bases at V and 6 bases at J, with 6 bases between. The CDR3 is CSARDRVNSPLHF. CDR3 coding DNA: TGCAGTGCTAGAGACAGGGTTAATTCACCCCTCCACTTT.

This rearrangement joins TRBV6-2 or TRBV6-3 to TRBJ1-1; D ambiguous. Trimming left V 8 bases short and J 1 base short, with 11 bases between. This CDR3 region has 13 residues. The germline V gene encodes CDR1 MNHEY and CDR2 SVGEGT. CDR3 DNA sequence: TGTGCCAGCTGGGGAAGGACGAACACTGAAGCTTTCTTT. It encodes CASWGRTNTEAFF.

V and J are TRBV5-5 and TRBJ2-5, with 7 bases lining up with TRBD2. This CDR3 comprises 14 residues. CDR1 and CDR2 (germline): SGHKS, YYEKEE (reference sequence). J lost 0 bases, V lost 3 bases, and 2 bases had no gene match. The CDR3 loop reads CASSWLADQETQYF. The CDR3 DNA reads as TGTGCCAGCAGCTGGCTAGCGGACCAAGAGACCCAGTACTTC. The full variable domain, with the rest looked up from reference TRBV5-5 and TRBJ2-5, is DAGVTQSPTHLIKTRGQQVTLRCSPISGHKSVSWYQQVLGQGPQFIFQYYEKEERGRGNFPDRFSARQFPNYSSELNVNALLLGDSALYLCASSWLADQETQYFGPGTRLLVL.

V gene TRBV6-1 combines with J gene TRBJ2-5; D is unclear. Germline CDR1 and CDR2: MNHNS and SASEGT. The germline V and J ends were trimmed by 2 bases and 2 bases, with 6 bases remaining between them. The CDR3 contains 13 residues. The CDR3, as DNA: TGTGCCAGCAGTGAAATCAGACAAGAGACCCAGTACTTC. Amino acid sequence: CASSEIRQETQYF.

The chain employs TRBV4-1 and TRBJ2-3, with D hard to call. Germline V gives CDR1 MGHRA, CDR2 YSYEKL. With 0 bases removed from V and 4 bases from J, the gap between germline ends came to 5 bases. The CDR3 length is 13 residues. The DNA for the CDR3 is TGCGCCAGCAGCCAAGAGGGTGCAGATACGCAGTATTTT. It codes for CASSQEGADTQYF.

V is TRBV7-2 and J is TRBJ2-5; D possibly corresponds to TRBD1 (6 bases). CDR1 is SGHTA and CDR2 is FQGNSA in the germline V gene. V was shortened by 7 bases and J by 5 bases, with 14 bases between the two germline ends. The CDR3 length is 13 residues. In nucleotides, the CDR3 is TGTGCCAGCAACCAGGGGCCCCCCGAGACCCAGTACTTC. Residues: CASNQGPPETQYF.

The chain couples TRBV29-1 to TRBJ1-2, with D uncertain. CDR3 length: 13 amino acids. Per germline, CDR1 SQVTM and CDR2 ANQGSEA. V lost 0 bases and J 8 bases, leaving 13 bases between the germline ends. The CDR3 region is CSVEEEGFGGYTF. The DNA for the CDR3 is TGCAGCGTTGAAGAAGAAGGCTTCGGGGGCTACACCTTC. The whole variable domain, filled in from reference TRBV29-1 and TRBJ1-2, reads SAVISQKPSRDICQRGTSLTIQCQVDSQVTMMFWYRQQPGQSLTLIATANQGSEATYESGFVIDKFPISRPNLTFSTLTVSNMSPEDSSIYLCSVEEEGFGGYTFGSGTRLTVV.

The chain carries TRBV12-3 or TRBV12-4 and TRBJ1-5; the D is unclear. There are 14 residues in the CDR3. Trimming took 2 bases from V and 5 from J, leaving 10 bases between them. The CDR3 DNA reads as TGTGCCAGCAGTTTATCCTGGTATGATCAGCCCCAGCATTTT. This sequence encodes CASSLSWYDQPQHF.

This clonotype was seen a few times. The V gene is TRBV29-1, the J gene TRBJ2-1, with 7 positions matching TRBD2. The CDR3 runs 12 residues. V was clipped by 6 bases and J by 7 bases; unmatched bases: 6. Germline loops: CDR1 SQVTM, CDR2 ANQGSEA. The CDR3 spells CSVREGPNEQFF. The DNA of the CDR3 is TGCAGCGTGAGGGAGGGCCCAAATGAGCAGTTCTTC.

This clonotype was seen more than once but under ten times. The chain recombines TRBV7-3 with TRBJ2-1, with D possibly TRBD2 on 6 matching bases. Deletions cut 2 bases from V and 4 bases from J, with 12 bases between. The CDR3 runs to 15 residues. Germline V gene lookup returns CDR1 SGHTA and CDR2 FQGTGA. The CDR3 region has the DNA TGTGCCAGCAGCTTACTCGGCGGGGCTTACAATGAGCAGTTCTTC. This codes for CASSLLGGAYNEQFF.

The rearrangement uses TRBV20-1 and TRBJ2-7; the D gene is possibly TRBD2 (7 bases). The J call may not be correct, given that the DNA end is closer to TRBJ2-4. CDR1 and CDR2 from the germline V gene are DFQATT and SNEGSKA (reference sequence). This CDR3 region has 14 residues. The CDR3 region is CSARDGGGASIQYF. CDR3 nucleotides: TGCAGTGCTAGAGATGGGGGGGGGGCGTCCATTCAGTACTTC.

V is TRBV7-2 and J is TRBJ2-4; D unresolved. With the DNA end fitting TRBJ2-7 better, the J assignment may be wrong. There are 15 residues in the CDR3. CDR1 is SGHTA, CDR2 FQGNSA, per germline. CDR3 coding DNA: TGTGCCAGCAGCCAGAATAACGGATTTCCCTACGAGCAGTACTTC. Its protein is CASSQNNGFPYEQYF.

The rearrangement joins TRBV6-1 to TRBJ2-7; D is ambiguous. V lost 1 base and J 4 bases, leaving 8 bases between the germline ends. The CDR3 extends over 13 amino acids. Germline CDR1 is MNHNS and CDR2 is SASEGT. Here the CDR3 reads CASSEGMRYEQYF. CDR3 nucleotide sequence: TGTGCCAGCAGTGAAGGGATGAGGTACGAGCAGTACTTC.

The V gene is TRBV3-1, the J gene TRBJ2-7; TRBD1 matches at 7 bases. Near its end, the DNA agrees better with TRBJ2-5, so the J call may be wrong. The length of the CDR3 is 14 residues. CDR1 and CDR2 from the germline V gene are LGHDT and YNNKEL (reference sequence). Here the CDR3 reads CASAQPGQVETQYF. CDR3 coding DNA: TGTGCCTCCGCCCAGCCCGGACAGGTTGAGACCCAGTACTTC.

V and J are TRBV6-2 or TRBV6-3 and TRBJ2-3, with TRBD2 identical over 9 bases. The germline gives CDR1 MNHEY, CDR2 SVGEGT. CDR3 length: 21 residues. V shed 2 bases, J shed 3 bases, and the junction held 21 bases outside the gene matches. As DNA, the CDR3 is TGTGCCAGCAGTTACCCAGGGGCCACTAGCGGGCGGACGTCGGGTACAGATACGCAGTATTTT. This codes for CASSYPGATSGRTSGTDTQYF.

Notes on this clonotype: One end of the junction varies from germline; a read error may be responsible. This chain joins TRBV28 and TRBJ2-7; 7 bases map to TRBD1. The CDR3 runs to 12 residues. The germline V gene has CDR1 MDHEN and CDR2 SYDVKM. CDR3 loop: CATKRGPLEQYF. The CDR3 region has the DNA TGCGCCACCAAGAGGGGGCCGCTAGAGCAGTACTTC.

This clonotype was detected a few times. This chain links TRBV2 with TRBJ2-1; D is uncertain. CDR1 is SNHLY and CDR2 is FYNNEI in the germline V gene. The ends were cut back, 0 bases at V and 15 bases at J, with 15 bases in the middle. The CDR3 extends over 13 amino acids. CDR3 sequence: CASSEAPPTPRFF. The CDR3 DNA reads as TGTGCCAGCAGTGAAGCGCCCCCAACCCCGCGGTTCTTC.